These T cell receptor beta chains were read from a single sample in a study of T cell repertoires in ileal Crohn's disease. Using immunoSEQ multiplex PCR, the repertoire was profiled, and TCRdb retains in-frame clones only, with some absent. The data show some 11,000 clones, with roughly 78% seen just once and approximately 6.9% held by the top ten. The source material was ileal tissue. These TCRs come from an adult with Crohn's disease. The CDR3 runs from the conserved cysteine through the conserved F or W. D genes are given only for firm matches. Only part of the rows carry a size: once, few, many, or a class if the clone is expanded.

TRBJ2-7 | . | . | TRBV7-2 | CASSLGQLREQYF | TGTGCCAGCAGCTTAGGACAGCTTCGCGAGCAGTACTTC
TRBJ1-2 | TRBD1 | . | TRBV5-1 | CASRPVQGAEGYTF | TGCGCCAGCAGACCGGTACAGGGGGCGGAAGGCTACACCTTC
TRBJ1-4 | . | few | TRBV21-1 | CASSKREGLDEKLFF | TGTGCCAGCAGCAAACGGGAGGGTTTGGATGAAAAACTGTTTTTT
TRBJ2-2 | . | few | TRBV5-4 | CASSVLVNTGELFF | TGTGCCAGCAGCGTCTTAGTGAACACCGGGGAGCTGTTTTTT
TRBJ1-4 | TRBD1 | . | TRBV12-5 | CASGPLTGELFF | TGTGCTAGTGGCCCCCTCACAGGGGAACTGTTTTTT
TRBJ2-2 | . | . | TRBV28 | CASSLYRFGLFF | TGTGCCAGCAGTTTATACAGGTTCGGGCTGTTTTTT
TRBJ2-1 | TRBD2 | . | TRBV4-2 | CASSRGGTNYNEQFF | TGTGCCAGCAGCCGCGGGGGGACGAACTACAATGAGCAGTTCTTC
TRBJ1-1 | TRBD1 | few | TRBV5-4 | CASRYQGVNTEAFF | TGTGCCAGCAGATACCAGGGGGTGAACACTGAAGCTTTCTTT
TRBJ1-1 | . | . | TRBV7-2 | CASSLGVPGSAAFF | TGTGCCAGCAGCTTAGGAGTCCCGGGTTCGGCGGCTTTCTTT
TRBJ1-2 | TRBD1 | . | TRBV18 | CASSPGTGTNYGYTF | TGTGCCAGCTCTCCCGGGACAGGGACTAACTATGGCTACACCTTC
TRBJ2-7 | TRBD2 | . | TRBV4-1 | CASSLTSGGASYEQYF | TGCGCCAGCAGCCTCACTAGCGGGGGAGCCTCCTACGAGCAGTACTTC
TRBJ1-1 | TRBD1 | . | TRBV6-1 | CASRGGQGATEAFF | TGTGCCAGCAGGGGCGGACAGGGGGCAACTGAAGCTTTCTTT
TRBJ2-4 | . | once | TRBV4-2 | CASSPNLGLAKNIQYF | TGTGCCAGCAGCCCGAATCTCGGTCTAGCCAAAAACATTCAGTACTTC
TRBJ1-2 | . | . | TRBV29-1 | CRRTGDYGYTF | TGCCGGAGGACGGGAGACTATGGCTACACCTTC
TRBJ2-1 | TRBD1 | . | TRBV6-5 | CASSYGQGIDNEQFF | TGTGCCAGCAGTTACGGACAGGGTATCGACAATGAGCAGTTCTTC
TRBJ2-5 | . | . | TRBV5-1 | CASSLQTPGMETQYF | TGCGCCAGCAGCTTGCAGACACCCGGGATGGAGACCCAGTACTTC
TRBJ1-1 | . | . | TRBV30 | CAWTPGDMNTEAFF | TGTGCCTGGACCCCCGGGGATATGAACACTGAAGCTTTCTTT
TRBJ1-5 | TRBD1 | . | TRBV29-1 | CSVVSGTGRQPQHF | TGCAGCGTTGTCTCCGGGACAGGGAGACAGCCCCAGCATTTT
TRBJ2-3 | TRBD2 | . | TRBV5-6 | CASSLGWGLAGADTQYF | TGTGCCAGCAGCTTGGGTTGGGGACTAGCGGGGGCAGATACGCAGTATTTT
TRBJ1-2 | . | . | TRBV11-2 | CASSFPGNYGYTF | TGTGCCAGCAGCTTTCCGGGTAACTATGGCTACACCTTC
TRBJ1-1 | TRBD1 | few | TRBV7-9 | CASSLTGAEAFF | TGTGCCAGCAGCTTAACAGGGGCAGAAGCTTTCTTT
TRBJ1-5 | . | few | TRBV5-1 | CASSLAGGNQPQHF | TGCGCCAGCAGCTTGGCCGGGGGCAATCAGCCCCAGCATTTT
TRBJ1-5 | . | . | TRBV28 | CASSSTGGIHSNQPQHF | TGTGCCAGCAGCTCGACGGGGGGCATTCATAGCAATCAGCCCCAGCATTTT
TRBJ2-1 | TRBD1 | . | TRBV5-1 | CASSFGTGRMNEQFF | TGCGCCAGCAGCTTCGGGACAGGTAGGATGAATGAGCAGTTCTTC
TRBJ1-3 | . | few | TRBV5-1 | CASSQGQSSGNTIYF | TGCGCCAGCAGCCAAGGACAGAGCTCTGGAAACACCATATATTTT
TRBJ1-1 | TRBD1 | . | TRBV10-3 | CAIRSTGYTEAFF | TGTGCCATCCGTTCGACAGGGTACACTGAAGCTTTCTTT
TRBJ2-1 | TRBD2 | . | TRBV14 | CASRTGGLTEQFF | TGTGCCAGTCGGACGGGGGGGCTCACTGAGCAGTTCTTC
TRBJ1-6 | . | few | TRBV11-2 | CASSLRQYSSPLHF | TGTGCCAGCAGCCTACGACAGTATAGTTCACCCCTCCACTTT
TRBJ1-3 | . | . | TRBV6-1 | CASSEYRSGNTIYF | TGTGCCAGCAGTGAATATCGCTCTGGAAACACCATATATTTT
TRBJ1-3 | . | once | TRBV7-9 | CASSPQRGSGNTIYF | TGTGCCAGCAGCCCCCAGCGAGGCTCTGGAAACACCATATATTTT
TRBJ1-1 | . | . | TRBV27 | CASTLLGAPNTEAFF | TGTGCCAGCACTTTACTTGGGGCACCGAACACTGAAGCTTTCTTT
TRBJ2-7 | TRBD1 | . | TRBV13 | CASSLDGRQGGYEQYF | TGTGCCAGCAGCTTAGACGGCCGACAGGGTGGCTACGAGCAGTACTTC
TRBJ1-1 | . | once | TRBV7-2 | CASSLSPPGGGTEAFF | TGTGCCAGCAGCTTAAGTCCTCCGGGCGGAGGTACTGAAGCTTTCTTT
TRBJ1-1 | TRBD1 | . | TRBV7-8 | CASSLTGGRTEAFF | TGTGCCAGCAGTCTAACAGGGGGAAGGACTGAAGCTTTCTTT
TRBJ2-7 | . | . | TRBV5-4 | CASSPRDSGYEQYF | TGTGCCAGCAGCCCTAGGGACTCCGGCTACGAGCAGTACTTC
TRBJ2-7 | TRBD1 | . | TRBV6-5 | CASRGQGGSYEQYF | TGTGCCAGCAGGGGACAGGGAGGTTCCTACGAGCAGTACTTC
TRBJ2-7 | . | . | TRBV30 | CAWTQGYEQYF | TGTGCCTGGACACAGGGTTACGAGCAGTACTTC
TRBJ1-2 | TRBD1 | . | TRBV7-6 | CASSLGQGASLYGYTF | TGTGCCAGCAGCTTAGGACAGGGGGCTTCACTCTATGGCTACACCTTC
TRBJ2-5 | . | once | TRBV12-5 | CASGPPTGSQETQYF | TGTGCTAGTGGTCCCCCGACAGGCTCCCAAGAGACCCAGTACTTC
TRBJ1-2 | . | few | TRBV19 | CASSIDHPSGKWGYTF | TGTGCCAGTAGTATAGACCACCCTTCGGGGAAATGGGGCTACACCTTC
TRBJ2-7 | TRBD1 | . | TRBV2 | CASDQGAFHEQYF | TGTGCCAGCGACCAGGGGGCGTTCCACGAGCAGTACTTC
TRBJ1-5 | TRBD1 | . | TRBV28 | CASSIQQGAGNQPQHF | TGTGCCAGCAGTATACAACAGGGGGCCGGCAATCAGCCCCAGCATTTT
TRBJ2-2 | . | few | TRBV5-1 | CASSQATTGELFF | TGCGCCAGCAGCCAGGCGACCACCGGGGAGCTGTTTTTT
TRBJ2-7 | . | . | TRBV27 | CASRSPSYEQYF | TGTGCCAGCAGGAGCCCTTCCTACGAGCAGTACTTC
TRBJ1-1 | . | . | TRBV29-1 | CSAEGSARNTEAFF | TGCAGCGCTGAAGGGTCAGCCAGGAACACTGAAGCCTTCTTT
TRBJ2-1 | TRBD1 | once | TRBV30 | CAWSAAGGAFDEQFF | TGTGCCTGGAGTGCGGCAGGGGGCGCGTTCGATGAGCAGTTCTTC
TRBJ2-5 | TRBD2 | . | TRBV25-1 | CASGLAGQETQYF | TGTGCCAGCGGACTAGCGGGGCAAGAGACCCAGTACTTC
TRBJ2-7 | . | . | TRBV30 | CAWSSMYARSYEQYF | TGTGCCTGGAGTTCGATGTATGCCAGAAGTTACGAGCAGTACTTC
TRBJ1-1 | TRBD1 | . | TRBV7-9 | CASSSQGGNTEAFF | TGTGCCAGCAGCTCACAGGGGGGGAACACTGAAGCTTTCTTT
TRBJ2-7 | TRBD1 | . | TRBV10-3 | CAISASVGRTGQYEQYF | TGTGCCATCAGCGCCTCGGTAGGTCGGACAGGGCAGTACGAGCAGTACTTC
TRBJ2-5 | TRBD1 | . | TRBV30 | CAWSYPDRGLGETQYF | TGTGCCTGGAGCTACCCGGACAGGGGTCTCGGAGAGACCCAGTACTTC
TRBJ2-7 | . | . | TRBV5-1 | CASSLERPGDDNAYEQYF | TGCGCCAGCAGCTTGGAGCGGCCTGGGGATGACAACGCCTACGAGCAGTACTTC